The 6 T cell receptor beta chains below all came from one sample that was sequenced in a study of early T cells in non-severe SARS-CoV-2 infection. TCRdb processed the 5' RACE reads anew with MiXCR; each CDR3 protein has one entry. In the table there are about 57,000 distinct CDR3 sequences, about 9.1% of which are singletons. Sequencing was performed on whole blood. The receptors here all came from an adult who was a healthcare worker with PCR-confirmed SARS-CoV-2 infection or an uninfected control (not recorded which).

This clonotype was seen ten or more times. This chain connects TRBV12-3 or TRBV12-4 to TRBJ2-1; the match to TRBD2 covers 9 bases. The CDR3 extends over 15 amino acids. J gave up 6 bases and V 6 bases, and 9 bases lay outside the gene matches. Written as DNA, the CDR3 is TGTGCCAGCAGCCCAGGATCTAGCGGGACCAATGAGCAGTTCTTC. It translates to CASSPGSSGTNEQFF.

This clonotype was seen ten or more times. The rearrangement uses TRBV7-6 and TRBJ2-5; D not certain. Trimming shortened V by 5 bases and J by 1 base, and 5 bases separated the two germline ends. CDR3 size: 12 residues. CDR1 and CDR2 (germline): SGHVS, FNYEAQ. The CDR3 here is CASSNRQETQYF. CDR3 in DNA: TGTGCCAGCAGCAACCGCCAAGAGACCCAGTACTTC.

The J gene is TRBJ1-1, the V gene TRBV29-1; D is undetermined. The CDR3 sequence is 12 residues long. The V end was cut by 7 bases, the J end by 4 bases, with 13 bases between. Germline lookup yields CDR1 SQVTM and CDR2 ANQGSEA. The DNA for the CDR3 is TGCAGCGCGACGCGGGAGTCCACTGAAGCTTTCTTT. This encodes CSATRESTEAFF.

The CDR3 reads CASSVQVSSYEQYF. CDR3 bases: TGTGCCAGCAGCGTGCAGGTTAGCTCCTACGAGCAGTACTTC. V is TRBV9 and J is TRBJ2-7; no reliable D call. V was pared by 2 bases and J by 0 bases, with 9 bases between. This CDR3 region has 14 residues. Per the germline V gene, CDR1 is SGDLS and CDR2 is YYNGEE.

This clonotype was seen at least ten times. This rearrangement joins TRBV4-1 to TRBJ1-5; no clear D. The CDR3 is made up of 16 amino acids. V dropped 1 base and J dropped 3 bases, with 13 bases sitting between them. Germline values: CDR1 MGHRA, CDR2 YSYEKL. The CDR3 is CASSQGIRWPNQPQHF. The CDR3 DNA follows: TGCGCCAGCAGCCAAGGAATCAGGTGGCCCAATCAGCCCCAGCATTTT.

This clonotype was recorded at least ten times. The rearrangement joins TRBV2 to TRBJ1-5; D possibly corresponds to TRBD1 (6 bases). Germline CDR1 is SNHLY and CDR2 is FYNNEI. V lost 6 bases and J 6 bases, leaving 21 bases between the germline ends. This CDR3 contains 16 residues. CDR3 loop: CASRLDLQGASQPQHF. The CDR3 DNA reads as TGTGCCAGCAGGCTCGACCTACAGGGTGCATCTCAGCCCCAGCATTTT.